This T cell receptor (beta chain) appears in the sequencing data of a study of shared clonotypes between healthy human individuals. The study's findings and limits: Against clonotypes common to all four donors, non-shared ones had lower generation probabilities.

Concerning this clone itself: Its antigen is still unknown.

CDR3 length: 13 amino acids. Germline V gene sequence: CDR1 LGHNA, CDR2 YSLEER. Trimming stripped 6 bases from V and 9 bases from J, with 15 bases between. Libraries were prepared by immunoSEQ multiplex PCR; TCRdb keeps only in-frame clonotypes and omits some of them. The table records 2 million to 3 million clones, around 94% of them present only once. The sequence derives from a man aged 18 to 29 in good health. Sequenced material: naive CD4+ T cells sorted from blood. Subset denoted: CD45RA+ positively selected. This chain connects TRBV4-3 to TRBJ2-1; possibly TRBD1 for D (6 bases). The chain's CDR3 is CASSRVLRGEQFF. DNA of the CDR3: TGCGCCAGCAGTAGGGTTCTCAGGGGTGAGCAGTTCTTC.